This T cell receptor beta chain was sequenced during a study of T cell repertoires in cytomegalovirus infection. About the research overall: Recently identified HLA-C-restricted CMV epitopes and well-studied HLA-B-restricted CMV epitopes were used by the study. Through public TCR beta signatures, both CMV infection and matching HLA type were indicated. General study results and limits: Predominance within the ex vivo response was attributable to HLA-C-restricted CMV-specific TCR beta clonotypes.

A remark on this clonotype: Its antigen is unidentified.

The CDR3 contains 13 residues. Trimming removed 5 bases from V and 2 bases from J, with 8 bases in between. TCRdb redid the calling of the reads with MiXCR, one entry per CDR3 protein. The table includes roughly 100,000 distinct CDR3 sequences, around 40% detected once. The TCR originated in a human donor in good health (CMV status not recorded). Some clones in this sample may be carry-over from other donors' samples. Sequencing was performed on CD8+ T cells from cultured PBMCs, taken from culture after CMV antigen stimulation. The chain uses TRBV12-3 or TRBV12-4 and TRBJ2-3; D is perhaps TRBD2 (5 bases). CDR3 sequence (DNA): TGTGCCAGCAGTCGACTACCCACAGATACGCAGTATTTT. Translated: CASSRLPTDTQYF.